The entry below describes one TCR beta chain. The data are from a study of blood T cell repertoires in COVID-19. TCRdb's copy holds only in-frame clones and misses some; the assay was immunoSEQ multiplex PCR. The sample lists 280,000 or so clones, about nine tenths occurring once. The TCR originated in a woman between 45 and 65 years old who had been exposed to COVID-19. Sequencing was carried out using PBMCs or T cells enriched from blood (not recorded which).

The CDR3 DNA reads as TGTGCCAGCAGTCTAAGTGGGACTAGCGGGGGGTCCGGCAATGAGCAGTTCTTC. It translates to CASSLSGTSGGSGNEQFF. This sequence joins TRBV27 and TRBJ2-1, with 15 bases aligning to TRBD2. V lost 5 bases and J lost 6; bases outside the gene matches: 11. The CDR3 spans 18 residues. The V gene's germline CDR1 is MNHEY and CDR2 SMNVEV (reference sequence).